This is a list of T cell receptor beta chains from one sample in a study of cytomegalovirus exposure and HLA in healthy donors. TCRdb keeps only in-frame clones here, not all; method: immunoSEQ multiplex PCR. The sample carries 200,000 to 250,000 clones, more than 75% recorded once. Specimen: PBMCs. These receptors were obtained from a woman younger than 35 in good health and CMV-seropositive. CDR3s include the opening cysteine and the closing phenylalanine or tryptophan. The order of the fields is V gene, D gene, J gene, clone size, CDR3 protein, CDR3 DNA. A D gene is named only where the DNA matches it firmly. A row's size may be missing; if present it is once, few, many or a size class.

v_call: TRBV14
d_call: TRBD1
j_call: TRBJ1-4
clone_size: NA
cdr3_aa: CASSQQGGIGKLFF
cdr3_nt: TGTGCCAGCAGCCAACAGGGGGGAATTGGAAAACTGTTTTTT

v_call: TRBV4-1
d_call: TRBD2
j_call: TRBJ2-1
clone_size: NA
cdr3_aa: CASKLGSSGINEQFF
cdr3_nt: TGCGCCAGCAAGCTAGGGTCTAGCGGTATCAATGAGCAGTTCTTC

v_call: TRBV16
d_call: NA
j_call: TRBJ2-5
clone_size: NA
cdr3_aa: CASSRDWRETQYF
cdr3_nt: TGTGCCAGCAGCCGGGACTGGCGGGAGACCCAGTACTTC

v_call: TRBV11-3
d_call: TRBD2
j_call: TRBJ2-2
clone_size: NA
cdr3_aa: CASSATSGSGGELFF
cdr3_nt: TGTGCCAGCAGCGCCACTAGCGGGAGTGGCGGGGAGCTGTTTTTT

v_call: TRBV14
d_call: TRBD1
j_call: TRBJ2-5
clone_size: NA
cdr3_aa: CASSQRSGGQETQYF
cdr3_nt: TGTGCCAGCAGCCAAAGGTCAGGGGGCCAAGAGACCCAGTACTTC

v_call: TRBV6-4
d_call: NA
j_call: TRBJ1-2
clone_size: NA
cdr3_aa: CASSPNRVGNGYTF
cdr3_nt: TGTGCCAGCAGTCCAAACAGGGTCGGCAATGGCTACACCTTC

v_call: TRBV7-9
d_call: NA
j_call: TRBJ2-3
clone_size: NA
cdr3_aa: CASSLSVTSTDTQYF
cdr3_nt: TGTGCCAGCAGTCTTAGCGTCACTAGCACAGATACGCAGTATTTT

v_call: TRBV7-8
d_call: TRBD2
j_call: TRBJ2-7
clone_size: many
cdr3_aa: CASSLAGGPSREQYF
cdr3_nt: TGTGCCAGCAGCTTGGCGGGAGGGCCCTCGAGAGAGCAGTACTTC

v_call: TRBV6-5
d_call: NA
j_call: TRBJ1-2
clone_size: NA
cdr3_aa: CASSYYGGANTF
cdr3_nt: TGTGCCAGCAGTTACTACGGGGGAGCCAACACCTTC

v_call: TRBV18
d_call: NA
j_call: TRBJ1-1
clone_size: once
cdr3_aa: CASSPPGIEAFF
cdr3_nt: TGTGCCAGCTCACCTCCGGGGATAGAAGCTTTCTTT

v_call: TRBV28
d_call: TRBD1
j_call: TRBJ1-2
clone_size: few
cdr3_aa: CASSPPDRGYGYTF
cdr3_nt: TGTGCCAGCAGTCCTCCTGACAGGGGGTATGGCTACACCTTC

v_call: TRBV2
d_call: TRBD1
j_call: TRBJ1-2
clone_size: NA
cdr3_aa: CANVATPGTGGVGYTF
cdr3_nt: TGTGCCAACGTCGCTACCCCCGGGACAGGGGGCGTTGGCTACACCTTC

v_call: TRBV29-1
d_call: TRBD1
j_call: TRBJ2-1
clone_size: NA
cdr3_aa: CSVRSGQGTYNEQFF
cdr3_nt: TGCAGCGTGCGGTCGGGACAGGGAACCTACAATGAGCAGTTCTTC

v_call: TRBV30
d_call: NA
j_call: TRBJ1-2
clone_size: NA
cdr3_aa: CAWSVNGQIYGYTF
cdr3_nt: TGTGCCTGGAGTGTAAATGGACAGATCTATGGCTACACCTTC

v_call: TRBV27
d_call: NA
j_call: TRBJ1-3
clone_size: NA
cdr3_aa: CASSSLSRYGNTIYF
cdr3_nt: TGTGCCAGCAGTTCCTTGAGCCGTTACGGAAACACCATATATTTT

v_call: TRBV6-5
d_call: NA
j_call: TRBJ2-7
clone_size: NA
cdr3_aa: CASSYSWASAEQYF
cdr3_nt: TGTGCCAGCAGTTACTCGTGGGCCTCCGCCGAGCAGTACTTC

v_call: TRBV7-9
d_call: NA
j_call: TRBJ2-4
clone_size: NA
cdr3_aa: CASSHGFPPRAKNIQYF
cdr3_nt: TGTGCCAGCAGCCACGGCTTTCCCCCGCGGGCCAAAAACATTCAGTACTTC

v_call: TRBV7-9
d_call: NA
j_call: TRBJ1-2
clone_size: NA
cdr3_aa: CASSPRGGYTF
cdr3_nt: TGTGCCAGCAGCCCGAGAGGTGGCTACACCTTC

v_call: TRBV21-1
d_call: NA
j_call: TRBJ2-7
clone_size: NA
cdr3_aa: CASSIPPSRKKQYF
cdr3_nt: TGTGCCAGCAGCATCCCACCTTCCAGGAAGAAGCAGTACTTC

v_call: TRBV27
d_call: TRBD2
j_call: TRBJ2-7
clone_size: NA
cdr3_aa: CASSLGRGISEQYF
cdr3_nt: TGTGCCAGCAGTTTGGGGAGGGGAATTTCCGAGCAGTACTTC

v_call: TRBV2
d_call: TRBD2
j_call: TRBJ2-7
clone_size: NA
cdr3_aa: CASSLPGTSGSEQYF
cdr3_nt: TGTGCCAGCAGCCTCCCGGGGACTAGCGGGAGCGAGCAGTACTTC

v_call: TRBV4-1
d_call: NA
j_call: TRBJ1-1
clone_size: NA
cdr3_aa: CASSPWTEYQNTEAFF
cdr3_nt: TGCGCCAGCAGCCCGTGGACAGAATACCAGAACACTGAAGCTTTCTTT

v_call: TRBV28
d_call: TRBD1
j_call: TRBJ2-7
clone_size: NA
cdr3_aa: CASSLGTGPYEQYF
cdr3_nt: TGTGCCAGCAGTTTAGGGACAGGGCCCTACGAGCAGTACTTC

v_call: TRBV28
d_call: TRBD1
j_call: TRBJ1-4
clone_size: NA
cdr3_aa: CASSLGQGYREKLFF
cdr3_nt: TGTGCCAGCAGTCTCGGACAGGGTTATCGTGAAAAACTGTTTTTT

v_call: TRBV5-1
d_call: NA
j_call: TRBJ1-2
clone_size: NA
cdr3_aa: CASSPDGATNYGYTF
cdr3_nt: TGCGCCAGCAGCCCGGATGGGGCAACTAACTATGGCTACACCTTC

v_call: TRBV4-1
d_call: TRBD1
j_call: TRBJ2-1
clone_size: NA
cdr3_aa: CASSNGQGSYNEQFF
cdr3_nt: TGCGCCAGCAGCAACGGACAGGGGTCTTACAATGAGCAGTTCTTC

v_call: TRBV5-1
d_call: TRBD1
j_call: TRBJ1-4
clone_size: NA
cdr3_aa: CASSWGTGSFPSTNEKLFF
cdr3_nt: TGCGCCAGCAGCTGGGGGACAGGGTCCTTTCCATCAACTAATGAAAAACTGTTTTTT

v_call: TRBV19
d_call: NA
j_call: TRBJ1-3
clone_size: NA
cdr3_aa: CASSVRQGHSGNTIYF
cdr3_nt: TGTGCCAGTAGTGTTAGGCAGGGGCACTCTGGAAACACCATATATTTT

v_call: TRBV29-1
d_call: TRBD2
j_call: TRBJ2-3
clone_size: once
cdr3_aa: CSVEDWGTTAGDTQYF
cdr3_nt: TGCAGCGTTGAAGATTGGGGGACTACGGCGGGAGATACGCAGTATTTT

v_call: TRBV7-9
d_call: NA
j_call: TRBJ2-1
clone_size: NA
cdr3_aa: CASSSTGPVENEQFF
cdr3_nt: TGTGCCAGCAGCTCCACAGGCCCCGTGGAGAATGAGCAGTTCTTC

v_call: TRBV6-5
d_call: TRBD1
j_call: TRBJ1-5
clone_size: NA
cdr3_aa: CASRPTGDSNQPQHF
cdr3_nt: TGTGCCAGCAGGCCGACAGGGGATAGCAATCAGCCCCAGCATTTT

v_call: TRBV9
d_call: NA
j_call: TRBJ2-2
clone_size: many
cdr3_aa: CASSPRQVSGELFF
cdr3_nt: TGTGCCAGCAGCCCACGACAGGTCTCCGGGGAGCTGTTTTTT

v_call: TRBV4-2
d_call: NA
j_call: TRBJ1-1
clone_size: NA
cdr3_aa: CASSQDSGGGGTEAFF
cdr3_nt: TGTGCCAGCAGCCAAGATTCGGGAGGGGGAGGGACTGAAGCTTTCTTT

v_call: TRBV2
d_call: NA
j_call: TRBJ1-4
clone_size: NA
cdr3_aa: CASSDSSTNEKLFF
cdr3_nt: TGTGCCAGCAGTGACTCGTCAACTAATGAAAAACTGTTTTTT

v_call: TRBV19
d_call: NA
j_call: TRBJ2-1
clone_size: NA
cdr3_aa: CASSINVLSYNEQFF
cdr3_nt: TGTGCCAGTAGTATTAACGTACTCTCCTACAATGAGCAGTTCTTC

v_call: TRBV6-5
d_call: TRBD2
j_call: TRBJ2-5
clone_size: NA
cdr3_aa: CASSYRLAIPKETQYF
cdr3_nt: TGTGCCAGCAGTTACAGACTAGCAATTCCGAAAGAGACCCAGTACTTC

v_call: TRBV6-5
d_call: NA
j_call: TRBJ1-1
clone_size: NA
cdr3_aa: CASRLGQNTEAFF
cdr3_nt: TGTGCCAGCAGACTCGGACAGAATACTGAAGCTTTCTTT

v_call: TRBV28
d_call: TRBD1
j_call: TRBJ1-2
clone_size: once
cdr3_aa: CASSLDRDGFGYTF
cdr3_nt: TGTGCCAGCAGTCTTGACAGGGACGGGTTTGGCTACACCTTC

v_call: TRBV28
d_call: NA
j_call: TRBJ1-5
clone_size: few
cdr3_aa: CASSLPDSFNQPQHF
cdr3_nt: TGTGCCAGCAGTTTACCTGACAGCTTCAATCAGCCCCAGCATTTT

v_call: TRBV15
d_call: NA
j_call: TRBJ1-1
clone_size: NA
cdr3_aa: CATSGEEGGTEAFF
cdr3_nt: TGTGCCACCAGCGGCGAGGAAGGGGGAACTGAAGCTTTCTTT

v_call: TRBV28
d_call: NA
j_call: TRBJ2-7
clone_size: NA
cdr3_aa: CASRDTTEQYF
cdr3_nt: TGTGCCAGCAGAGACACCACCGAGCAGTACTTC

v_call: TRBV5-1
d_call: NA
j_call: TRBJ1-1
clone_size: NA
cdr3_aa: CASSLTQGLAEAFF
cdr3_nt: TGCGCCAGCAGCTTAACACAGGGTCTCGCTGAAGCTTTCTTT

v_call: TRBV18
d_call: NA
j_call: TRBJ1-1
clone_size: NA
cdr3_aa: CASSPRPGEVTEAFF
cdr3_nt: TGTGCCAGCTCACCACGCCCGGGTGAAGTCACTGAAGCTTTCTTT

v_call: TRBV5-1
d_call: NA
j_call: TRBJ2-5
clone_size: NA
cdr3_aa: CASRRGSGETQYF
cdr3_nt: TGCGCCAGCAGGCGGGGATCGGGGGAGACCCAGTACTTC

v_call: TRBV27
d_call: TRBD2
j_call: TRBJ2-7
clone_size: NA
cdr3_aa: CASSLSPSGSEQYF
cdr3_nt: TGTGCCAGCAGTTTATCCCCTAGCGGGTCCGAGCAGTACTTC

v_call: TRBV6-6
d_call: TRBD1
j_call: TRBJ1-1
clone_size: NA
cdr3_aa: CASSYFGTGETEAFF
cdr3_nt: TGTGCCAGCAGTTATTTCGGGACAGGGGAAACTGAAGCTTTCTTT

v_call: TRBV7-9
d_call: NA
j_call: TRBJ2-7
clone_size: NA
cdr3_aa: CASSLTSYEQYF
cdr3_nt: TGTGCCAGCAGCCTAACTTCCTACGAGCAGTACTTC

v_call: TRBV27
d_call: TRBD1
j_call: TRBJ1-2
clone_size: NA
cdr3_aa: CASSFLPDRAYGYTF
cdr3_nt: TGTGCCAGCAGTTTTCTCCCAGACAGGGCCTATGGCTACACCTTC